Presented here are 28 T cell receptor beta chains from one specimen sequenced in a study of PD-L1 blockade in urothelial cancer (TCRdb year 2017). The protocol used for the library was the immunoSEQ multiplex PCR assay. This is the immuneACCESS table as TCRdb keeps it, with only in-frame sequences that have V and J called. A part of the clones is gone; compared with another copy, unresolved V genes explain less than half, and the rest is unexplained. The sample profile shows 43,000 or so clones; more than 70% of them were found once. Jointly, the top ten make up around 15% of the sample. Reading the label with the study, this specimen's time point is: pretreatment peripheral blood. Sample: PBMCs, taken around atezolizumab (anti-PD-L1) treatment. All receptors come from a man aged 55 to 70 with urothelial cancer.

The sample holds one count of this clone. The rearrangement links TRBV5-1 to TRBJ1-1; TRBD1 is a possible D gene (6 bases). Per the germline V gene, CDR1 is SGHRS and CDR2 is YFSETQ. With 4 bases removed from V and 4 bases from J, the gap between germline ends came to 17 bases. This CDR3 spans 15 amino acids. The CDR3 coding sequence is TGCGCCAGCAGCACGGCGAACAGGGCTAGCACTGAAGCTTTCTTT. Its protein is CASSTANRASTEAFF.

This chain links TRBV19 with TRBJ1-2, with 7 bases identical to TRBD1. The CDR3 consists of 14 residues. The trim removed 7 bases at V and 7 bases at J, leaving 12 bases unmatched. The germline gives CDR1 LNHDA, CDR2 SQIVND (reference sequence). DNA of the CDR3: TGTGCCAGTACCCCGACAGGGCCCCATGGTGGCTACACCTTC. Protein sequence: CASTPTGPHGGYTF.

This clone showed up just a few times. The V and J genes are TRBV28 and TRBJ2-3; D not resolved. The CDR3 extends over 14 amino acids. Trimming shortened V by 5 bases and J by 1 base, and 10 bases separated the two germline ends. In germline, CDR1 is MDHEN, CDR2 SYDVKM. The CDR3: CASSPLLGTDTQYF. The CDR3 DNA follows: TGTGCCAGCAGTCCCCTCCTAGGCACAGATACGCAGTATTTT. Drawing the rest from reference TRBV28 and TRBJ2-3, the complete variable domain is DVKVTQSSRYLVKRTGEKVFLECVQDMDHENMFWYRQDPGLGLRLIYFSYDVKMKEKGDIPEGYSVSREKKERFSLILESASTNQTSMYLCASSPLLGTDTQYFGPGTRLTVL.

The chain links TRBV28 to TRBJ1-5; D possibly corresponds to TRBD1 (5 bases). Per the germline V gene, CDR1 is MDHEN and CDR2 is SYDVKM. There are 15 residues in the CDR3. Trimming pared 7 bases from V and 2 bases from J, leaving 15 bases between. In nucleotides, the CDR3 is TGTGCCAGCACTATCCAGGGCCCCGGCAATCAGCCCCAGCATTTT. Translated, it gives CASTIQGPGNQPQHF.

This clone appeared a single time. The V and J genes are TRBV4-1 and TRBJ2-3; the match to TRBD2 covers 10 bases. The V gene end was trimmed by 4 bases and the J gene end by 2 bases; junction bases not matched to a gene: 3. Germline V gene sequence: CDR1 MGHRA, CDR2 YSYEKL. The CDR3 contains 15 residues. CDR3 nucleotides: TGCGCCAGCAGCCCAAGCGGGAGGGCCACAGATACGCAGTATTTT. Translated, it gives CASSPSGRATDTQYF.

CDR3 protein: CASSQRQGQQYF. The CDR3, as DNA: TGTGCCAGCAGCCAAAGACAGGGACAACAGTACTTC. This sequence joins TRBV14 and TRBJ2-4, with TRBD1 matching over 7 bases. CDR1 is SGHDN, CDR2 FVKESK, per germline. This CDR3 contains 12 residues. J was trimmed by 13 bases and V by 2 bases; bases with no gene match: 5.

This sequence joins TRBV27 and TRBJ1-4; perhaps TRBD1 as D (5 bases). The CDR3 is 18 residues long. Germline CDR1 and CDR2: MNHEY and SMNVEV (reference sequence). Trimming removed 5 bases at V and 0 bases at J, with 19 bases between. CDR3 in amino acids: CASSPGPWGPATNEKLFF. The CDR3 DNA reads as TGTGCCAGCAGTCCGGGCCCCTGGGGCCCTGCAACTAATGAAAAACTGTTTTTT.

V is TRBV7-9 and J is TRBJ1-2; 10 bases line up with TRBD1. The CDR3 length is 14 residues. V gave up 0 bases and J gave up 7 bases; unmatched junction bases: 2. Germline-derived CDR1 and CDR2 are SEHNR and FQNEAQ (reference sequence). The CDR3 region has the DNA TGTGCCAGCAGCTTAGCCGGGACAGGGGTTGGCTACACCTTC. It yields the protein CASSLAGTGVGYTF.

V and J are TRBV5-1 and TRBJ1-1; the D is unclear. V lost 0 bases and J 5 bases, leaving 14 bases between the germline ends. CDR3 length equals 15 residues. CDR1 and CDR2 from the germline V gene are SGHRS and YFSETQ. CDR3 sequence: CASSLDSGRGTEAFF. The CDR3 DNA follows: TGCGCCAGCAGCTTGGATTCAGGTCGGGGAACTGAAGCTTTCTTT. Supplemented by reference TRBV5-1 and TRBJ1-1, the full variable domain reads KAGVTQTPRYLIKTRGQQVTLSCSPISGHRSVSWYQQTPGQGLQFLFEYFSETQRNKGNFPGRFSGRQFSNSRSEMNVSTLELGDSALYLCASSLDSGRGTEAFFGQGTRLTVV.

V and J are TRBV29-1 and TRBJ2-7, with 7 bases identical to TRBD2. There are 14 residues in the CDR3. The germline gives CDR1 SQVTM, CDR2 ANQGSEA. Trimming cost V 4 bases and J 2 bases; bases outside gene matches: 8. CDR3 residues: CSVGGGTFPYEQYF. CDR3 bases: TGCAGCGTTGGGGGGGGGACTTTTCCCTACGAGCAGTACTTC.

Only one count was recorded for this clone. The genes are TRBV29-1 and TRBJ2-7; 9 nucleotides align to TRBD1. The CDR3 sequence is 14 residues long. From germline, CDR1 is SQVTM and CDR2 ANQGSEA. Losses at the gene ends were 1 base for V and 0 bases for J; bases not matched to a gene: 1. CDR3 amino acids: CSVEGTGDSYEQYF. The CDR3 region has the DNA TGCAGCGTTGAAGGGACAGGGGACTCCTACGAGCAGTACTTC.

The CDR3 coding sequence is TGTGCCAGCAGCTTAGTCGCGGGAGCCGGGGAGCTGTTTTTT. This sequence encodes CASSLVAGAGELFF. This chain uses TRBV7-6 with TRBJ2-2, with 7 bases lining up with TRBD2. Trimming took 1 base from V and 6 from J; bases not matched to a gene: 2. CDR1 SGHVS and CDR2 FNYEAQ come from the germline V gene. This CDR3 contains 14 residues.

The chain employs TRBV6-1 and TRBJ2-3, with unresolved D. Germline CDR1 MNHNS, CDR2 SASEGT. With 2 bases removed from V and 8 bases from J, the gap between germline ends came to 11 bases. The CDR3 is 13 residues long. The CDR3 coding sequence is TGTGCCAGCAGTGAAATTCCCCTTAGTACGCAGTATTTT. Translated, it gives CASSEIPLSTQYF.

The chain couples TRBV6-6 to TRBJ1-5; maybe TRBD1 (6 bases). This CDR3 has 14 amino acids. Looked up from germline, CDR1 is MNHNY and CDR2 is SVGAGI (reference sequence). The ends were cut back, 0 bases at V and 9 bases at J, with 12 bases in the middle. CDR3: CASSYSQGYPPQHF. CDR3 sequence (DNA): TGTGCCAGCAGTTACTCGCAGGGGTACCCGCCCCAGCATTTT.

This chain uses TRBV4-1 with TRBJ2-3; D gene uncertain. CDR1 MGHRA and CDR2 YSYEKL come from the germline V gene. CDR3 length: 15 amino acids. Trimming shortened V by 0 bases and J by 6 bases, and 13 bases separated the two germline ends. This CDR3 is CASSQDGVERDTQYF. DNA of the CDR3: TGCGCCAGCAGCCAAGATGGCGTAGAGAGGGATACGCAGTATTTT.

This clone was seen more than once but under ten times. CDR3 sequence: CASSLLSNQPQHF. For the CDR3, the DNA is TGTGCCAGCAGTTTACTTAGCAATCAGCCCCAGCATTTT. The chain has TRBV28 and TRBJ1-5; D is undetermined. Trimming stripped 2 bases from V and 0 bases from J, with 2 bases between. CDR3 length: 13 residues. Germline CDR1 is MDHEN and CDR2 is SYDVKM.

V is TRBV2 and J is TRBJ2-3, with TRBD2 matching over 12 bases. The CDR3 has 17 residues. J lost 4 bases, V lost 5 bases, and 10 bases had no gene match. The germline gives CDR1 SNHLY, CDR2 FYNNEI. CDR3 region: CASSSPMTSGSSDTQYF. CDR3 sequence (DNA): TGTGCCAGCAGTTCCCCTATGACTAGCGGGAGCTCAGATACGCAGTATTTT.

This clone was observed a few times. The chain employs TRBV4-2 and TRBJ1-1; possible D gene TRBD1, 5 bases. The CDR3 runs 16 residues. V gave up 1 base and J gave up 4 bases, with 16 bases separating them. Germline loops: CDR1 LGHNA, CDR2 YNFKEQ. The CDR3 here is CASSQATGSGGTEAFF. Written as DNA, the CDR3 is TGTGCCAGCAGCCAAGCAACGGGCTCCGGGGGCACTGAAGCTTTCTTT.

This clone has more than one count but fewer than ten. Relative to the germline gene, one junction end is altered; a read error may explain this. CDR3 amino acids: CASSPEGAGGSGNF. In DNA, the CDR3 is TGTGCCAGCAGTCCGGAGGGGGCGGGGGGCTCCGGAAACTTC. The V gene is TRBV28, the J gene TRBJ2-5, with D possibly matching TRBD2 (8 bases). CDR3 size: 14 residues. Germline values: CDR1 MDHEN, CDR2 SYDVKM.

V usage is TRBV2 and J usage is TRBJ2-5; D may be TRBD2 (5 bases). The CDR3 sequence is 12 residues long. V was pared by 4 bases and J by 5 bases, with 8 bases between. Germline CDR1 is SNHLY and CDR2 is FYNNEI. The CDR3 loop reads CASSGLAETQYF. In DNA, the CDR3 is TGTGCCAGCAGTGGGCTAGCTGAGACCCAGTACTTC.

The V call is TRBV5-1, the J call TRBJ2-5; maybe TRBD2 (6 bases). The CDR3 is 14 amino acids. V was cut by 4 bases and J by 2 bases, with 12 bases left in between. The germline CDR1 and CDR2 sequences are SGHRS and YFSETQ. This CDR3 is CASSRLGKQETQYF. For the CDR3, the DNA is TGCGCCAGCAGCCGACTAGGGAAACAAGAGACCCAGTACTTC. The variable domain in full, completed from reference TRBV5-1 and TRBJ2-5, reads KAGVTQTPRYLIKTRGQQVTLSCSPISGHRSVSWYQQTPGQGLQFLFEYFSETQRNKGNFPGRFSGRQFSNSRSEMNVSTLELGDSALYLCASSRLGKQETQYFGPGTRLLVL.

The sample holds a few counts of this clone. The J gene is TRBJ2-1, the V gene TRBV7-2; D may be TRBD1 (5 bases). The CDR3 totals 13 residues. Trimming removed 0 bases from V and 5 bases from J, with 5 bases in between. From germline, CDR1 is SGHTA and CDR2 FQGNSA. The CDR3 reads CASSLARDNEQFF. As DNA, the CDR3 is TGTGCCAGCAGCTTAGCCAGGGACAATGAGCAGTTCTTC.

This clone has only a few counts. The chain links TRBV4-1 to TRBJ2-5, with 7 positions matching TRBD2. Trimming removed 4 bases from V and 4 bases from J; junction bases left unmatched: 12. CDR1 MGHRA and CDR2 YSYEKL come from the germline V gene. The CDR3 loop spans 16 amino acids. The CDR3 region has the DNA TGCGCCAGCAGCCCGATTTTAGCGGGCCTGCCAGAGACCCAGTACTTC. Translating gives CASSPILAGLPETQYF.

This chain connects TRBV25-1 to TRBJ2-1, with a weak D call TRBD1 (6 bases). The germline V gene encodes CDR1 MGHDK and CDR2 SYGVNS. CDR3 length: 13 amino acids. Trimming cost V 6 bases and J 6 bases, with 12 bases left between them. Here the CDR3 reads CASRETGSNEQFF. DNA for the CDR3: TGTGCCAGCAGGGAAACAGGGAGCAATGAGCAGTTCTTC. Full variable domain (missing parts from reference TRBV25-1 and TRBJ2-1): EADIYQTPRYLVIGTGKKITLECSQTMGHDKMYWYQQDPGMELHLIHYSYGVNSTEKGDLSSESTVSRIRTEHFPLTLESARPSHTSQYLCASRETGSNEQFFGPGTRLTVL.

DNA of the CDR3: TGTGCCAGCGGGAAGACGGGACAGACCTACGAGCAGTACTTC. Translated, it gives CASGKTGQTYEQYF. The J gene is TRBJ2-7, the V gene TRBV27; 7 bases are shared with TRBD1. The CDR3 extends over 14 amino acids. The V gene end was trimmed by 8 bases and the J gene end by 2 bases; junction bases not matched to a gene: 9. Germline CDR1 and CDR2: MNHEY and SMNVEV (reference sequence).

CDR3 nucleotide sequence: TGTGCCAGCACCCGGACAGGGAGGACTGAAGCTTTCTTT. This sequence encodes CASTRTGRTEAFF. This rearrangement joins TRBV6-6 to TRBJ1-1, with TRBD1 identical over 8 bases. The CDR3 runs 13 residues. V lost 7 bases, J lost 5 bases, and 6 bases stayed unmatched. Germline V gene lookup returns CDR1 MNHNY and CDR2 SVGAGI (reference sequence).

The chain carries TRBV25-1 and TRBJ1-6, with 7 nucleotides matching TRBD1. This CDR3 is 16 amino acids long. The V gene end was trimmed by 4 bases and the J gene end by 10 bases; junction bases not matched to a gene: 13. Germline CDR1 is MGHDK and CDR2 is SYGVNS. The DNA for the CDR3 is TGTGCCAGCAGTGGGCCGACAGGGACCTTGGGATCACCCCTCCACTTT. This codes for CASSGPTGTLGSPLHF.

This clone showed up just once. The gene calls are TRBV9 and TRBJ2-1; possibly TRBD2 for D (6 bases). The germline gives CDR1 SGDLS, CDR2 YYNGEE. V lost 2 bases and J lost 4, with 16 bases in between. There are 16 residues in the CDR3. In nucleotides, the CDR3 is TGTGCCAGCAGCGTTGGCCTGGGACTCACATACAATGAGCAGTTCTTC. This sequence encodes CASSVGLGLTYNEQFF.